A single sample is the source of the 26 T cell receptor beta chains below, sequenced in a study of blood T cell repertoires in COVID-19. TCRdb keeps only in-frame clones here, not all; method: immunoSEQ multiplex PCR. Of roughly 360,000 clones listed, roughly four fifths are singletons. The sample consisted of PBMCs or T cells enriched from blood (not recorded which). These receptors came from a woman aged 45-60 years who had recovered from COVID-19.

This chain joins TRBV18 and TRBJ1-5; TRBD1 is a possible D gene (5 bases). Trimming removed 3 bases from V and 7 bases from J, with 13 bases in between. The CDR3 length is 14 residues. The V gene's germline CDR1 is KGHSH and CDR2 LQKENI. In DNA, the CDR3 is TGTGCCAGCTCACCCGGCGGGGACGAGCAGCCCCAGCATTTT. It yields the protein CASSPGGDEQPQHF.

The chain employs TRBV7-3 and TRBJ2-1; a possible D gene is TRBD2 (5 bases). The CDR3 extends over 14 amino acids. With 6 bases removed from V and 2 bases from J, the gap between germline ends came to 11 bases. Germline V gives CDR1 SGHTA, CDR2 FQGTGA. The chain's CDR3 is CASRREPTYNEQFF. The CDR3 nucleotides read TGTGCCAGCAGGAGGGAACCGACCTACAATGAGCAGTTCTTC.

The chain joins TRBV11-1 to TRBJ2-7; TRBD2 agrees at 12 bases. Germline values: CDR1 SGHAT, CDR2 FQDESV (reference sequence). This CDR3 is built from 14 residues. Trimming took 5 bases from V and 7 from J; bases not matched to a gene: 6. CDR3 amino acids: CASSRTSGTPEQYF. CDR3 bases: TGTGCCAGCAGCCGGACTAGCGGGACACCTGAGCAGTACTTC.

The chain carries TRBV21-1 and TRBJ1-2. TRBV21-1 is a listed pseudogene. The CDR3 sequence is 12 residues long. The CDR3 sequence: CALRGGVYGYTF. CDR3 coding DNA: TGTGCCTTGAGGGGGGGAGTCTATGGCTACACCTTC.

Only a few counts were recorded for this clone. The chain is built from TRBV3-1 (or the pseudogene TRBV3-2) and TRBJ1-1; D may be TRBD1 (6 bases). The CDR3 has 14 residues. With 7 bases removed from V and 3 bases from J, the gap between germline ends came to 15 bases. Germline-derived CDR1 and CDR2 are LGHDT and YNNKEL (reference sequence). Written as DNA, the CDR3 is TGTGCCAGCAAGAGGGGGGGCCGCGACACTGAAGCTTTCTTT. This encodes CASKRGGRDTEAFF.

This clone showed up just a few times. The chain recombines TRBV7-9 with TRBJ2-1; TRBD2 aligns across 10 bases. With 1 base clipped from V and 5 bases from J, the junction kept 8 bases outside the gene matches. Germline V gene data show CDR1 as SEHNR and CDR2 as FQNEAQ (reference sequence). This CDR3 spans 17 amino acids. The CDR3 protein is CASSLGGAGGPDNEQFF. For the CDR3, the DNA is TGTGCCAGCAGCTTAGGGGGAGCGGGAGGGCCAGACAATGAGCAGTTCTTC.

V and J are TRBV12-3 or TRBV12-4 and TRBJ2-5; 11 positions match TRBD2. J gave up 5 bases and V 10 bases, and 6 bases lay outside the gene matches. The length of the CDR3 is 13 residues. The CDR3 region is CATGTSGGETQYF. The CDR3 DNA reads as TGTGCCACCGGCACTAGCGGGGGTGAGACCCAGTACTTC.

V is TRBV19 and J is TRBJ1-1; D remains ambiguous. Germline loops: CDR1 LNHDA, CDR2 SQIVND (reference sequence). Trimming took 7 bases from V and 4 from J, leaving 16 bases between them. The CDR3 spans 14 residues. The CDR3 bases are TGTGCCAGTACGCAAGCCGGCCGGGGCACTGAAGCTTTCTTT. It is translated as CASTQAGRGTEAFF. Supplemented by reference TRBV19 and TRBJ1-1, the full variable domain reads DGGITQSPKYLFRKEGQNVTLSCEQNLNHDAMYWYRQDPGQGLRLIYYSQIVNDFQKGDIAEGYSVSREKKESFPLTVTSAQKNPTAFYLCASTQAGRGTEAFFGQGTRLTVV.

This clone was recorded once. This chain joins TRBV9 and TRBJ2-1; tentative D call: TRBD2 (5 bases). V lost 4 bases, J lost 6 bases, and 17 bases lay in between. CDR1 and CDR2 (germline): SGDLS, YYNGEE. The CDR3 runs to 15 residues. The DNA for the CDR3 is TGTGCCAGCAGCCCCCGACTACCCCTAGCCAATGAGCAGTTCTTC. This translates into CASSPRLPLANEQFF.

The count of this clone is one. V is TRBV6-4 and J is TRBJ2-1; D gene uncertain. V lost 2 bases and J lost 6, with 5 bases in between. The CDR3 is 12 amino acids. The germline V gene encodes CDR1 MRHNA and CDR2 SNTAGT. CDR3 in amino acids: CASSDASNEQFF. CDR3 nucleotide sequence: TGTGCCAGCAGTGACGCTAGCAATGAGCAGTTCTTC.

The chain uses TRBV19 and TRBJ2-1; no clear D. Trimming removed 5 bases from V and 9 bases from J, with 14 bases in between. The germline V gene has CDR1 LNHDA and CDR2 SQIVND (reference sequence). The CDR3 is 13 amino acids. The CDR3 region has the DNA TGTGCCAGTAGTGTTAACCCCTCGGGTGAGCAGTTCTTC. This codes for CASSVNPSGEQFF. The full variable domain, rest sourced from reference TRBV19 and TRBJ2-1, is DGGITQSPKYLFRKEGQNVTLSCEQNLNHDAMYWYRQDPGQGLRLIYYSQIVNDFQKGDIAEGYSVSREKKESFPLTVTSAQKNPTAFYLCASSVNPSGEQFFGPGTRLTVL.

V is TRBV11-2 and J is TRBJ2-1; 10 bases are a match to TRBD1. CDR3 length: 18 residues. Trimming cost V 5 bases and J 6 bases; bases outside gene matches: 16. CDR1 is SGHAT, CDR2 FQNNGV, per germline. The CDR3 is CASSRFRDRGGRSNEQFF. In nucleotides, the CDR3 is TGTGCCAGCAGCCGTTTCCGGGACAGGGGAGGGCGTAGCAATGAGCAGTTCTTC.

This clone was recorded once. The chain has TRBV4-1 and TRBJ2-1; tentatively, D is TRBD1 (5 bases). V lost 1 base and J 2 bases, leaving 9 bases between the germline ends. The CDR3 runs 15 residues. Germline CDR1 is MGHRA and CDR2 is YSYEKL. The CDR3 is CASSQVQGTYNEQFF. The DNA of the CDR3 is TGCGCCAGCAGCCAAGTTCAGGGTACCTACAATGAGCAGTTCTTC.

The gene calls are TRBV18 and TRBJ2-3, with D possibly TRBD2 on 6 matching bases. The CDR3 length is 14 residues. Trimming removed 4 bases at V and 0 bases at J, with 8 bases between. Germline CDR1 reads KGHSH; CDR2 reads LQKENI. In DNA form, the CDR3 reads TGTGCCAGCTCACGGCGGGGTAGCACAGATACGCAGTATTTT. Its protein product is CASSRRGSTDTQYF.

The chain has TRBV5-6 and TRBJ2-2, with D perhaps TRBD1 (5 bases). The CDR3 covers 15 residues. V was clipped by 1 base and J by 7 bases, with 14 bases between them. Per the germline V gene, CDR1 is SGHDT and CDR2 is YYEEEE. Here the CDR3 DNA reads TGTGCCAGCAGCTTGTTCGGCAGGGCCATCGGGGAGCTGTTTTTT. Translated: CASSLFGRAIGELFF.

This rearrangement joins TRBV14 to TRBJ2-5; the D gene is possibly TRBD1 (6 bases). V lost 0 bases to trimming and J lost 0 bases, with 14 bases between them. Germline lookup yields CDR1 SGHDN and CDR2 FVKESK. The CDR3 runs 17 residues. CDR3 sequence reads: CASSQDVGTSYQETQYF. In nucleotides, the CDR3 is TGTGCCAGCAGCCAAGATGTTGGGACAAGTTACCAAGAGACCCAGTACTTC.

The V call is TRBV4-3, the J call TRBJ1-4; D gene unclear. CDR1 is LGHNA, CDR2 YSLEER, per germline. CDR3 length: 17 amino acids. V was cut by 1 base and J by 0 bases, with 12 bases left in between. The CDR3 bases are TGCGCCAGCAGCCAAGGGAGTACGTCTGCAACTAATGAAAAACTGTTTTTT. Its translation is CASSQGSTSATNEKLFF.

Here the CDR3 reads CASSLAGAGGTGDTQYF. The CDR3 DNA is TGTGCCAGCAGCTTAGCGGGAGCGGGGGGAACCGGAGATACGCAGTATTTT. The V gene is TRBV11-2, the J gene TRBJ2-3; 9 bases align to TRBD2. CDR1 is SGHAT and CDR2 is FQNNGV in the germline V gene. The V gene end was trimmed by 1 base and the J gene end by 5 bases; junction bases not matched to a gene: 10. This CDR3 contains 17 residues.

This chain uses TRBV25-1 with TRBJ1-4; 11 bases map to TRBD1. This CDR3 is built from 13 residues. Germline V CDR1 and CDR2: MGHDK, SYGVNS. The V and J ends lost 6 bases and 8 bases, in that order; junction bases with no gene match: 2. The CDR3 region is CASRGQGAEKLFF. The CDR3 DNA is TGTGCCAGCAGAGGACAGGGGGCAGAAAAACTGTTTTTT. The full variable domain, with the rest looked up from reference TRBV25-1 and TRBJ1-4, is EADIYQTPRYLVIGTGKKITLECSQTMGHDKMYWYQQDPGMELHLIHYSYGVNSTEKGDLSSESTVSRIRTEHFPLTLESARPSHTSQYLCASRGQGAEKLFFGSGTQLSVL.

The J gene is TRBJ1-6, the V gene TRBV3-1 (or the pseudogene TRBV3-2), with D possibly being TRBD1 (5 bases). The CDR3 covers 15 residues. V was trimmed by 1 base and J by 6 bases, leaving 10 bases between them. Germline lookup yields CDR1 LGHDT and CDR2 YNNKEL (reference sequence). The CDR3 region is CASSQGDRGNSPLHF. The DNA for the CDR3 is TGTGCCAGCAGCCAAGGCGACAGAGGTAATTCACCCCTCCACTTT.

This clone has only one observation. The genes are TRBV20-1 and TRBJ2-7; 8 bases agree with TRBD2. The V gene's germline CDR1 is DFQATT and CDR2 SNEGSKA (reference sequence). Unmatched junction bases numbered 0, after V lost 7 bases and J lost 4 bases. The CDR3 covers 10 residues. CDR3 DNA: TGCAGTGGACTAGCGTACGAGCAGTACTTC. Amino acids: CSGLAYEQYF.

This sequence joins TRBV5-5 and TRBJ2-1; 7 positions match TRBD2. Germline-derived CDR1 and CDR2 are SGHKS and YYEKEE (reference sequence). CDR3 length: 15 residues. Trimming removed 2 bases from V and 1 base from J; junction bases left unmatched: 3. The CDR3 DNA reads as TGTGCCAGCAGCTTCGGGACTACTTCCTACAATGAGCAGTTCTTC. This gives the protein CASSFGTTSYNEQFF.

The J gene is TRBJ1-1, the V gene TRBV3-1 (or the pseudogene TRBV3-2), with 8 bases aligning to TRBD1. CDR1 is LGHDT and CDR2 is YNNKEL in the germline V gene (reference sequence). J lost 1 base, V lost 4 bases, and 2 bases had no gene match. The CDR3 contains 14 residues. The CDR3 nucleotides read TGTGCCAGCAGCCTGGACAGGGCGAACACTGAAGCTTTCTTT. Its translation is CASSLDRANTEAFF.

The table lists this clone with a count of one. The junction differs from germline at one of its ends, possibly a read error. The V call is TRBV28, the J call TRBJ1-1; no firm D call. The CDR3 extends over 13 amino acids. Germline V gene lookup returns CDR1 MDHEN and CDR2 SYDVKM. The CDR3 here is CASSTGEGGPERF. DNA of the CDR3: TGTGCCAGCAGTACTGGGGAGGGCGGGCCGGAGAGATTT.

The V and J genes are TRBV7-2 and TRBJ2-1; 7 nucleotides agree with TRBD2. The J segment lost 7 bases and the V segment lost 1 base, leaving 4 bases of the junction unmatched. Germline values: CDR1 SGHTA, CDR2 FQGNSA. CDR3 length: 14 amino acids. The CDR3 sequence: CASSLVFGGNEQFF. CDR3 DNA: TGTGCCAGCAGCTTAGTGTTCGGGGGGAATGAGCAGTTCTTC.

The J gene is TRBJ2-1, the V gene TRBV9, with D hard to call. CDR3 length: 15 residues. The germline V gene has CDR1 SGDLS and CDR2 YYNGEE. Trimming removed 3 bases from V and 0 bases from J, with 10 bases in between. DNA of the CDR3: TGTGCCAGCAGCGCCAGCGAGAGCTCCTACAATGAGCAGTTCTTC. This sequence encodes CASSASESSYNEQFF.